This TCR beta chain was identified during a study of CD8+ T cells in alopecia areata. Lesional scalp tissue (obtained by punch biopsy) and peripheral blood were collected from alopecia areata patients. RNA, once extracted, was reverse transcribed into cDNA for use as the sequencing template. Generated by immunoSEQ multiplex PCR, the TCRdb table keeps only in-frame clones and is missing some. The profile shows over 120,000 clones, about half of them singletons. This clonotype was obtained from a human donor with alopecia areata. Sequencing was performed on CD4+ T cells sorted from blood, taken at week 0.

CDR3 nucleotide sequence: TGTGCCTGGAGTACGGGACAGGGCGGAAAACTGTTTTTT. As protein: CAWSTGQGGKLFF. V and J are TRBV30 and TRBJ1-4, with 9 bases lining up with TRBD1. Unmatched junction bases numbered 5, after V lost 2 bases and J lost 10 bases. Germline V lookup: CDR1 GTSNPN, CDR2 SVGIG (reference sequence). This CDR3 is built from 13 residues.